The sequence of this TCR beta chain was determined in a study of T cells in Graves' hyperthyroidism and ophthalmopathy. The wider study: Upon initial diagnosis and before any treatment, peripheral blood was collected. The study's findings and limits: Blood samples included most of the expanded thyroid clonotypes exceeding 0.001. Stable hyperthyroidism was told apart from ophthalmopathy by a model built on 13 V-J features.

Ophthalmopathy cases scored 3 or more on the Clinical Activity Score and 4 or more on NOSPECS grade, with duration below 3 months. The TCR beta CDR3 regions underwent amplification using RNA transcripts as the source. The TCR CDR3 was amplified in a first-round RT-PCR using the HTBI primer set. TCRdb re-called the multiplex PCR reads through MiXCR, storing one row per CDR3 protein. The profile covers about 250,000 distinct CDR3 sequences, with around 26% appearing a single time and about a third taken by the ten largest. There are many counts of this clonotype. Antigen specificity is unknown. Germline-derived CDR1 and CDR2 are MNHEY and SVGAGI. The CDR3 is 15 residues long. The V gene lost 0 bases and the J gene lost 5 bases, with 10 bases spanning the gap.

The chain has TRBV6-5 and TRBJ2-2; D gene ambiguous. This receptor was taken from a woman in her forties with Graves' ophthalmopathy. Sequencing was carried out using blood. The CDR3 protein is CASSYSLFPTGELFF. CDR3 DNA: TGTGCCAGCAGTTACTCCCTTTTTCCTACCGGGGAGCTGTTTTTT.